The 19 T cell receptor beta chains below all came from one sample that was sequenced in a study of a mutant IDH1 vaccine in newly diagnosed glioma. Produced via immunoSEQ multiplex PCR; TCRdb's table is partial and in-frame only. The data hold over 65,000 clones, with roughly 84% observed a single time. Specified time point: week 35, safety follow-up. Every single dose of the vaccine, 300 ug of mutant IDH1 20-mer peptide, came with topical imiquimod. No antigen has been assigned to these receptors. This specimen consisted of PBMCs, obtained from a glioma patient whose treatment included an IDH1 peptide vaccine. Receptor source: a young man with glioma.

This chain joins TRBV7-6 and TRBJ1-1; 8 positions match TRBD1. The CDR3 is 13 amino acids. The germline V gene encodes CDR1 SGHVS and CDR2 FNYEAQ. With V trimmed by 5 bases and J by 4 bases, 3 bases remained unmatched. The CDR3 protein is CASSLGTGTEAFF. CDR3 bases: TGTGCCAGCAGCCTGGGGACAGGCACTGAAGCTTTCTTT.

The chain has TRBV11-2 and TRBJ1-1; 8 bases align to TRBD1. The CDR3 is made up of 14 amino acids. V lost 5 bases to trimming and J lost 6 bases; unmatched junction nucleotides: 8. CDR1 and CDR2 from the germline V gene are SGHAT and FQNNGV. DNA for the CDR3: TGTGCCAGCAGCCAAGGACAGGGTGGGCCTGAAGCTTTCTTT. It translates to CASSQGQGGPEAFF.

The chain is built from TRBV18 and TRBJ1-2; no definite D call. Trimming took 0 bases from V and 7 from J, leaving 6 bases between them. Germline values: CDR1 KGHSH, CDR2 LQKENI. The CDR3 runs to 12 residues. The CDR3 nucleotides are TGTGCCAGCTCACCACCGGGGTTTGGCTACACCTTC. Translating gives CASSPPGFGYTF.

The J gene is TRBJ1-4, the V gene TRBV28; maybe TRBD1 (6 bases). CDR1 and CDR2 from the germline V gene are MDHEN and SYDVKM. The CDR3 consists of 15 residues. Trimming took 6 bases from V and 7 from J, leaving 18 bases between them. The CDR3 nucleotides are TGTGCCAGCAGGGAGCCTACGGGACACCTTGAAAAACTGTTTTTT. Protein sequence: CASREPTGHLEKLFF.

CDR3 sequence (DNA): TGCGCCAGCAGCTTGGCCGGCGGACAGGGTTCCTACGAGCAGTACTTC. Residues: CASSLAGGQGSYEQYF. The chain couples TRBV5-1 to TRBJ2-7; 8 bases align to TRBD1. The CDR3 covers 16 residues. Per germline, CDR1 SGHRS and CDR2 YFSETQ. Trimming at V came to 0 bases and at J to 1 base, leaving 6 bases not matched to a gene.

The chain joins TRBV10-3 to TRBJ1-5, with a tentative D call TRBD1 (5 bases). Deletions cut 5 bases from V and 6 bases from J, with 14 bases between. The CDR3 sequence is 14 residues long. Germline CDR1 and CDR2: ENHRY and SYGVKD. The CDR3, as DNA: TGTGCCATCAGTCGACAGAATAGTATTCAGCCCCAGCATTTT. It yields the protein CAISRQNSIQPQHF.

V and J are TRBV15 and TRBJ2-2; D is uncertain. CDR1 is LNHNV and CDR2 is YYDKDF in the germline V gene (reference sequence). The CDR3 is 15 amino acids. The ends were cut back, 1 base at V and 5 bases at J, with 11 bases in the middle. The CDR3 loop is CATSRGPLGTGELFF. CDR3 bases: TGTGCCACCAGCAGAGGTCCGCTAGGTACCGGGGAGCTGTTTTTT.

V and J are TRBV5-4 and TRBJ2-3, with a weak D call TRBD2 (6 bases). The CDR3 consists of 15 residues. V was shortened by 1 base and J by 5 bases, with 14 bases between the two germline ends. Germline-derived CDR1 and CDR2 are SGHNT and YYREEE (reference sequence). CDR3: CASSLRGGPRDTQYF. As DNA, the CDR3 is TGTGCCAGCAGCTTGAGAGGAGGGCCAAGAGATACGCAGTATTTT. The variable domain in full, with the rest retrieved from reference TRBV5-4 and TRBJ2-3, is ETGVTQSPTHLIKTRGQQVTLRCSSQSGHNTVSWYQQALGQGPQFIFQYYREEENGRGNFPPRFSGLQFPNYSSELNVNALELDDSALYLCASSLRGGPRDTQYFGPGTRLTVL.

The chain uses TRBV7-2 and TRBJ2-1; 10 bases align to TRBD2. The V segment lost 6 bases and the J segment 8 bases; nucleotides outside the gene matches: 7. The CDR3 sequence is 14 residues long. CDR1 SGHTA and CDR2 FQGNSA come from the germline V gene. The CDR3 bases are TGTGCCAGCAGAAAACTAGCGGGGTACTATGAGCAGTTCTTC. Amino acids: CASRKLAGYYEQFF.

In nucleotides, the CDR3 is TGTGCCTGGAGCCCGTGGGGACAGTGGGGGGGGACTGAAGCTTTCTTT. Its protein product is CAWSPWGQWGGTEAFF. The genes are TRBV30 and TRBJ1-1; 7 bases are shared with TRBD1. Germline CDR1 and CDR2: GTSNPN and SVGIG (reference sequence). The J segment lost 5 bases and the V segment lost 3 bases, leaving 15 bases of the junction unmatched. The CDR3 has 16 residues. The entire variable domain, with the rest obtained from reference TRBV30 and TRBJ1-1, is as follows: SQTIHQWPATLVQPVGSPLSLECTVEGTSNPNLYWYRQAAGRGLQLLFYSVGIGQISSEVPQNLSASRPQDRQFILSSKKLLLSDSGFYLCAWSPWGQWGGTEAFFGQGTRLTVV.

The chain is built from TRBV5-6 and TRBJ2-2; no firm D call. The V and J ends lost 3 bases and 4 bases respectively, with 4 bases between them. Germline assignment: CDR1 SGHDT and CDR2 YYEEEE. CDR3 length: 12 residues. This CDR3 reads CASSWFTGELFF. CDR3 in DNA: TGTGCCAGCAGCTGGTTCACCGGGGAGCTGTTTTTT.

This clone was found once. The rearrangement joins TRBV10-3 to TRBJ2-2, with 14 bases that match TRBD2. In germline, CDR1 is ENHRY, CDR2 SYGVKD. Trimming at V came to 0 bases and at J to 1 base, leaving 1 base not matched to a gene. The CDR3 totals 18 residues. CDR3 sequence reads: CAISESGTSGRNTGELFF. For the CDR3, the DNA is TGTGCCATCAGTGAGTCGGGGACTAGCGGGAGGAACACCGGGGAGCTGTTTTTT.

The V gene is TRBV4-2, the J gene TRBJ1-1; 7 bases are shared with TRBD1. CDR1 and CDR2 from the germline V gene are LGHNA and YNFKEQ. The V gene end was trimmed by 9 bases and the J gene end by 0 bases; junction bases not matched to a gene: 10. CDR3 length equals 15 residues. In DNA form, the CDR3 reads TGTGCCAGTAAGGGACAGCGGATCATGAACACTGAAGCTTTCTTT. This sequence encodes CASKGQRIMNTEAFF.

The chain employs TRBV19 and TRBJ1-2; a possible D gene is TRBD1 (6 bases). Per germline, CDR1 LNHDA and CDR2 SQIVND (reference sequence). This CDR3 has 13 amino acids. Trimming cost V 5 bases and J 7 bases, with 14 bases left between them. The CDR3 bases are TGTGCCAGTAGTGCGGGACAAGCTAGTGGCTACACCTTC. This translates into CASSAGQASGYTF.

The V and J genes are TRBV5-4 and TRBJ2-1; TRBD2 might be the D (6 bases). Germline CDR1 SGHNT, CDR2 YYREEE (reference sequence). There are 13 residues in the CDR3. CDR3 residues: CASGRNSYNEQFF. The CDR3 DNA reads as TGTGCTAGCGGAAGGAACTCCTACAATGAGCAGTTCTTC.

Only one count was recorded for this clone. This chain uses TRBV4-3 with TRBJ1-2; 8 bases are a match to TRBD1. V trimming: 2 bases; J trimming: 4 bases; junction bases outside the gene matches: 6. The V gene's germline CDR1 is LGHNA and CDR2 YSLEER. CDR3 length equals 15 residues. CDR3 in amino acids: CASSQKAGGFYGYTF. The CDR3 nucleotides read TGCGCCAGCAGCCAAAAGGCAGGGGGCTTCTATGGCTACACCTTC.

This chain uses TRBV2 with TRBJ2-7, with D perhaps TRBD1 (5 bases). The V gene's germline CDR1 is SNHLY and CDR2 FYNNEI. Trimming cost V 4 bases and J 4 bases, with 5 bases left between them. The CDR3 is 11 amino acids. CDR3 in amino acids: CASSAGYEQYF. The CDR3 DNA sequence: TGTGCCAGCAGTGCAGGGTACGAGCAGTACTTC.

By share of the sample, this clone is medium-sized. V is TRBV5-4 and J is TRBJ2-1, with a tentative D call TRBD2 (5 bases). Trimming took 0 bases from V and 2 from J, leaving 9 bases between them. The CDR3 is 15 amino acids. Germline V CDR1 and CDR2: SGHNT, YYREEE (reference sequence). CDR3 sequence: CASSLGEWPYNEQFF. The CDR3 DNA sequence: TGTGCCAGCAGCTTGGGGGAGTGGCCCTACAATGAGCAGTTCTTC. The full variable domain, its missing parts supplied by reference TRBV5-4 and TRBJ2-1, is ETGVTQSPTHLIKTRGQQVTLRCSSQSGHNTVSWYQQALGQGPQFIFQYYREEENGRGNFPPRFSGLQFPNYSSELNVNALELDDSALYLCASSLGEWPYNEQFFGPGTRLTVL.

This clone appeared a few times. CDR3 protein: CASSFMQGSPLHF. The DNA of the CDR3 is TGTGCCAGCAGCTTTATGCAAGGTTCACCCCTCCACTTT. This chain links TRBV7-3 with TRBJ1-6; no clear D. In germline, CDR1 is SGHTA, CDR2 FQGTGA. V shed 3 bases and J shed 9 bases, with 9 bases lying between them. The CDR3 length is 13 residues. Looking up the rest from reference TRBV7-3 and TRBJ1-6 gives the full variable domain: GAGVSQTPSNKVTEKGKYVELRCDPISGHTALYWYRQSLGQGPEFLIYFQGTGAADDSGLPNDRFFAVRPEGSVSTLKIQRTERGDSAVYLCASSFMQGSPLHFGNGTRLTVT.